This T cell receptor (beta chain) was profiled in a study of human T cells and chemical hapten exposure. The overall study: Patients having alopecia areata, totalis or universalis were mostly female.

Points from the study as a whole: Counts of TCRs above 1 in 1000 frequency stayed unchanged with DPC sensitization.

The germline V gene encodes CDR1 LNHDA and CDR2 SQIVND (reference sequence). V gave up 1 base and J gave up 2 bases, with 12 bases separating them. The CDR3 spans 16 residues. Unique molecular identifiers were linked by the library to individual cDNA molecules. TCRdb used MiXCR to reprocess the RACE reads, holding one entry per CDR3 protein. The sample records approximately 400,000 distinct CDR3 sequences, 5.1% being singletons. This clonotype was counted ten times or more. Its antigen remains unknown. Time point indicated: pre-sensitization, week 0. Treatment described: therapeutic diphenylcyclopropenone sensitization with weekly scalp DPC.

Material: whole blood, obtained in connection with sensitization to the hapten diphenylcyclopropenone (DPC). The J gene is TRBJ2-1, the V gene TRBV19; TRBD1 or TRBD2 may be the D gene (5 bases each). The TCR comes from a woman between 45 and 65 years old with alopecia areata. Some clones in this sample may be carry-over from other donors' samples. The CDR3 here is CASSIGGRGAYNEQFF. The CDR3 nucleotides are TGTGCCAGTAGTATAGGGGGGAGAGGGGCCTACAATGAGCAGTTCTTC.